The entry below describes one TCR beta chain. The antigen is unknown. The method was immunoSEQ multiplex PCR; TCRdb's version includes in-frame clones alone and lacks a portion of them. Of hundreds of thousands of clones in the sample, roughly 91% were seen once. The data belong to a study of T cell responses to AZD1222 COVID-19 vaccine. Study conclusions and caveats: Nearly half of spike-specific TCRs reportedly go after variant regions that carry no mutations. Mapped onto spike, vaccine-associated CD4 TCRs spanned it and were dominant at 160-218 and 743-854. Repertoire samples came only from after the peak T cell response. Among the donors, most were white British and more were female, and clonal diversity was possibly underestimated.

Germline V gene sequence: CDR1 MNHEY, CDR2 SVGAGI. V shed 9 bases and J 4 bases; nucleotides not matched to a gene: 4. The CDR3 covers 12 residues. Sequencing was performed on peripheral blood, taken on day 0 of MenACWY control vaccination. V usage is TRBV6-5 and J usage is TRBJ2-3; the match to TRBD1 covers 7 bases. This clonotype was obtained from an adult in good health. CDR3 DNA: TGTGCCAGGAGACAGGGCGCAGATACGCAGTATTTT. Translated: CARRQGADTQYF.